This TCR beta chain derives from a study of shared clonotypes between healthy human individuals. As for this clone: Its target is not known.

Germline V CDR1 and CDR2: MGHDK, SYGVNS. The CDR3 length is 16 residues. V was shortened by 1 base and J by 0 bases, with 10 bases between the two germline ends. Free of recent acute infections or vaccinations, the donors were healthy HIV-negative adults. Using immunoSEQ multiplex PCR, the repertoire was profiled, and TCRdb retains in-frame clones only, with some absent. The table shows fewer than 2.5 million clones, with approximately 93% occurring only once. Whole-study findings and limits: Donor scarcity curtailed the genetic and exposure-history diversity represented herein.

The sequence was obtained from a man aged 18 to 29 in good health. Some clones in this sample may be carry-over from other donors' samples. The chain employs TRBV25-1 and TRBJ1-5; a possible D gene is TRBD1 (5 bases). The sample consisted of naive CD4+ T cells from PBMCs. Subset indicated: CD45RA+ positively selected. The CDR3 region has the DNA TGTGCCAGCAGTGAATCGTCAGGGAGTAGCAATCAGCCCCAGCATTTT. Protein product: CASSESSGSSNQPQHF.